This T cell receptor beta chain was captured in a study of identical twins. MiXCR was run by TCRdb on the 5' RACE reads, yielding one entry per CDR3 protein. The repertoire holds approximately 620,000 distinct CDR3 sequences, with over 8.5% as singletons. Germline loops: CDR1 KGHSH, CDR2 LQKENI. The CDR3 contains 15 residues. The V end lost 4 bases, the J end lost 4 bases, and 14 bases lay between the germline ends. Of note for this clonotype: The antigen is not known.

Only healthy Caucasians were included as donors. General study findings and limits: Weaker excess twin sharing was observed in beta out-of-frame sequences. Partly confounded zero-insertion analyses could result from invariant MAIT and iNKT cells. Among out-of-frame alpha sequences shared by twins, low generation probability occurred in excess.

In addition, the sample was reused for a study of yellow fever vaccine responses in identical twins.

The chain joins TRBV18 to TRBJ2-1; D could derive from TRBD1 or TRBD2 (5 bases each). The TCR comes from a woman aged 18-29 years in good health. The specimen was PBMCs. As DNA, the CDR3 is TGTGCCAGCTCACTACAGGAGGCCCTTTACAATGAGCAGTTCTTC. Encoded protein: CASSLQEALYNEQFF.